This TCR beta chain was retrieved from a study of blood T cells in healthy people across ages. The use of a sample-barcoded 5' primer and a J-beta primer mix characterized a second PCR of about 6 to 11 cycles. TCRdb analysed the 5' RACE reads with MiXCR anew, one entry per CDR3 protein. Of hundreds of thousands of distinct CDR3 sequences detected, about 29% appear once; the ten largest clones hold about 3.9%. Deletions cut 0 bases from V and 2 bases from J, with 11 bases between. Germline CDR1 and CDR2: DFQATT and SNEGSKA (reference sequence). This CDR3 comprises 15 residues. Study observations and caveats: In older individuals, TCR beta diversity per million T cells was lower, falling roughly linearly with age.

This clonotype came up a few times. Its specificity is not known. These same data were also listed under a study on T cells of mothers and their children.

The rearrangement uses TRBV20-1 and TRBJ2-4; D is unclear. The sequenced sample was blood. This receptor was identified in a boy aged 2 to 10 in good health. CDR3 sequence (DNA): TGCAGTGCTAGAGAGATGAGCGCCACCAAAAACATTCAGTACTTC. Its protein is CSAREMSATKNIQYF.